The clone carrying this T cell receptor beta chain occurred a few times. Its antigen is currently unknown. The data derive from a study of T cell repertoires in cytomegalovirus infection. Overall study: CMV infection together with matching HLA type was indicated by public TCR beta signatures. Study-level results: Within the response measured ex vivo, HLA-C-restricted CMV-specific TCR beta clonotypes were dominant.

Each CDR3 protein gets one entry after TCRdb re-called the reads with MiXCR. The sample lists 290,000 or so distinct CDR3 sequences; roughly a tenth were seen once. The CDR3 has 16 residues. Between the trimmed V and J ends, which lost 5 bases and 0 bases, there was a span of 14 bases. CDR1 is MDHEN and CDR2 is SYDVKM in the germline V gene. This chain links TRBV28 with TRBJ1-5, with D uncertain. The specimen was PBMCs. The sequence derives from a human donor in good health (CMV status not recorded). Some clones in this sample may be carry-over from other donors' samples. Written as DNA, the CDR3 is TGTGCCAGCAGTACCCCTGACCCTAATAGCAATCAGCCCCAGCATTTT. It encodes CASSTPDPNSNQPQHF.